A selection of T cell receptor beta chains follows, all from one sample in a study of T-cell reconstitution after alpha-beta-depleted transplantation in children. TCRdb fed the PCR reads into MiXCR, producing one record per CDR3 protein. The table records over 200,000 distinct CDR3 sequences, approximately 10% of them present only once. Sequencing used PBMCs from the stem cell graft donor, obtained from the stem cell graft. These receptors all come from a human donor who donated a stem cell graft to a child with acute lymphoblastic leukemia. CDR3s include the opening cysteine and the closing phenylalanine or tryptophan. Each record gives: CDR3 length, D gene, V gene, J gene, clone size, CDR3 DNA, CDR3 protein. A D gene is named only where the DNA matches it firmly. Rows give clone size only sometimes, using once, few, many, or a class for an expanded clone.

16	TRBD1	TRBV2	TRBJ1-6	.	TGTGCCAGCAAGAAGGAACCGGGACAGGGCACCTCACCCCTCCACTTT	CASKKEPGQGTSPLHF
13	.	TRBV12-3/TRBV12-4	TRBJ2-7	many	TGTGCCAGCAGCCGGACAAGAGACTACGAGCAGTACTTC	CASSRTRDYEQYF
15	.	TRBV3-1	TRBJ2-5	few	TGTGCCAGCAGCCAAGTATGGGCGCCCCAAGAGACCCAGTACTTC	CASSQVWAPQETQYF
16	.	TRBV7-8	TRBJ2-4	few	TGTGCCAGCAGCTTTGGTAGAGAGTTAGCCAAAAACATTCAGTACTTC	CASSFGRELAKNIQYF
14	.	TRBV20-1	TRBJ2-1	many	TGCAGTGCTAGAGATGCAGGGAACTACAATGAGCAGTTCTTC	CSARDAGNYNEQFF
13	.	TRBV19	TRBJ2-5	.	TGTGCCAGTAGTATAGGACTCCAAGAGACCCAGTACTTC	CASSIGLQETQYF
17	TRBD1	TRBV7-8	TRBJ2-1	once	TGTGCCAGCAGCCTTCTATCCAGGGGGTACTCCTACAATGAGCAGTTCTTC	CASSLLSRGYSYNEQFF
16	.	TRBV20-1	TRBJ2-1	many	TGCAGTGCGAGAGGTAGGGGGTCAGGTTCTTACAATGAGCAGTTCTTC	CSARGRGSGSYNEQFF
12	.	TRBV6-2/TRBV6-3	TRBJ2-7	many	TGTGCCAGCAGTCCCCATACCTACGAGCAGTACTTC	CASSPHTYEQYF
17	TRBD1	TRBV9	TRBJ1-6	few	TGTGCCAGCAGCTCTAGGGACAGGGACCACTATAATTCACCCCTCCACTTT	CASSSRDRDHYNSPLHF
13	TRBD1	TRBV29-1	TRBJ2-7	.	TGCAGCGTCCCACAGGGGGCAGGATACGAGCAGTACTTC	CSVPQGAGYEQYF
15	.	TRBV5-6	TRBJ1-5	few	TGTGCCAGCAGCTTGGCCTTTAGTGGGGATCAGCCCCAGCATTTT	CASSLAFSGDQPQHF
15	TRBD1	TRBV5-1	TRBJ1-6	few	TGCGCCAGCAGCTCCTACAGGGGAAATAATTCACCCCTCCACTTT	CASSSYRGNNSPLHF
15	TRBD1	TRBV4-1	TRBJ2-2	few	TGCGCCAGCAGCCACGGACAGGGGGTAACCGGGGAGCTGTTTTTT	CASSHGQGVTGELFF
21	TRBD1	TRBV6-1	TRBJ1-4	many	TGTGCCAGCAGTGAACGAACACCCCGACAGGGAGGATCCCCAACTAATGAAAAACTGTTTTTT	CASSERTPRQGGSPTNEKLFF
13	TRBD1	TRBV29-1	TRBJ1-1	.	TGCAGCCTCGTCCGAGGGGGCCCCACTGAAGCTTTCTTT	CSLVRGGPTEAFF
12	.	TRBV20-1	TRBJ2-7	.	TGCAGTGCTGTTGATCAGGCCTACGAGCAGTACTTC	CSAVDQAYEQYF
14	.	TRBV3-1	TRBJ2-2	.	TGTGCCAGCAGCCAAGGGACAGAGACCGGGGAGCTGTTTTTT	CASSQGTETGELFF
11	.	TRBV5-6	TRBJ1-1	few	TGTGCCAGCAGCTTGACGGAGGAAGCTTTCTTT	CASSLTEEAFF
15	.	TRBV6-2/TRBV6-3	TRBJ2-2	.	TGTGCCAGCAGTTATGTACAGCCCGACACCGGGGAGCTGTTTTTT	CASSYVQPDTGELFF
14	.	TRBV29-1	TRBJ2-2	.	TGCAGCGTTAGATCGAGATGGGGCACCGGGGAGCTGTTTTTT	CSVRSRWGTGELFF
16	.	TRBV20-1	TRBJ2-2	.	TGCAGTGCCCAGATTGGGCGCAGTTTTAACACCGGGGAGCTGTTTTTT	CSAQIGRSFNTGELFF
15	TRBD1	TRBV18	TRBJ1-2	.	TGTGCCAGCTCATCAGGGACAGGGCTCGACTATGGCTACACCTTC	CASSSGTGLDYGYTF
14	.	TRBV3-1	TRBJ2-1	many	TGTGCCAGCAGCCAAGGCGGGGCCAACAATGAGCAGTTCTTC	CASSQGGANNEQFF
16	.	TRBV4-1	TRBJ2-7	many	TGCGCCAGCAGCCAGGGGGCAGACAAGAATGGCTACGAGCAGTACTTC	CASSQGADKNGYEQYF
15	TRBD1	TRBV10-3	TRBJ1-6	many	TGTGCCATCAGTGGCTCAGACAGGGGTAGTTCACCCCTCCACTTT	CAISGSDRGSSPLHF
20	TRBD1	TRBV4-3	TRBJ2-1	many	TGCGCCAGCAGCCAAGATCCCGGGACAGGCTTTGTAGGGTCCTACAATGAGCAGTTCTTC	CASSQDPGTGFVGSYNEQFF
14	.	TRBV24-1	TRBJ2-1	.	TGTGCCACCAGTTCTCTCTCCTCGAGCGGTGAGCAGTTCTTC	CATSSLSSSGEQFF
17	TRBD2	TRBV4-3	TRBJ2-5	.	TGCGCCAGCAGCCAAGAGACGTCGGGGGGGCCGGGGGAGACCCAGTACTTC	CASSQETSGGPGETQYF
18	.	TRBV19	TRBJ2-2	.	TGTGCCAGTAGTATCAGAGGTTCGCGGGGTCCGAACACCGGGGAGCTGTTTTTT	CASSIRGSRGPNTGELFF
13	.	TRBV5-1	TRBJ2-5	many	TGCGCCAGCAGCCCCGTCGTTCGAGAGACCCAGTACTTC	CASSPVVRETQYF
14	TRBD1	TRBV7-9	TRBJ2-7	.	TGTGCCAGCAGCTCGACAGGGGCCTCCTACGAGCAGTACTTC	CASSSTGASYEQYF
14	TRBD1	TRBV3-1	TRBJ1-1	.	TGTGCCAGCTGCCCCCACGACAGGGTCCTTGAAGCTTTCTTT	CASCPHDRVLEAFF
17	TRBD1	TRBV11-2	TRBJ1-2	few	TGTGCCAGCACCCAGGGACAGGGGGCGTGGAGTAACTATGGCTACACCTTC	CASTQGQGAWSNYGYTF
18	.	TRBV5-4	TRBJ2-2	many	TGTGCCAGCAGCTTTCTCCCCAGCGGGCGGGGAGCCACCGGGGAGCTGTTTTTT	CASSFLPSGRGATGELFF
16	TRBD1	TRBV24-1	TRBJ2-3	few	TGTGCCACCAGTGAGCCCGGACAGGGGGCCTCAGATACGCAGTATTTT	CATSEPGQGASDTQYF
16	TRBD2	TRBV20-1	TRBJ2-1	many	TGCAGTGCTAGAGATCGCCAGACTAGCGGTTTGTATGAGCAGTTCTTC	CSARDRQTSGLYEQFF
13	.	TRBV7-2	TRBJ2-5	many	TGTGCCAGCAGCTTACGATTGGAAGAGACCCAGTACTTC	CASSLRLEETQYF
13	TRBD1	TRBV5-1	TRBJ1-1	few	TGCGCCAGTTACAGGGGAGGGGACACTGAAGCTTTCTTT	CASYRGGDTEAFF